This entry lists 3 T cell receptor beta chains sequenced from one sample in a study of identical twins. TCRdb ran MiXCR on the 5' RACE reads and lists one entry per CDR3 protein. The sample contains 310,000 or so distinct CDR3 sequences, 8.5% to 9.5% of which appear only once. These data were likewise used in another study, on yellow fever vaccine responses in identical twins.

The specimen sequenced was CD8+ T cells sorted from blood. These receptors were taken from a woman between 18 and 29 years old in good health.

This CDR3 reads CAKRQPYEQYF. Written as DNA, the CDR3 is TGTGCCAAGCGACAACCCTACGAGCAGTACTTC. The chain couples TRBV24-1 to TRBJ2-7, with D unclear. Germline CDR1 reads KGHDR; CDR2 reads SFDVKD. This CDR3 contains 11 residues. Deletions cut 11 bases from V and 2 bases from J, with 9 bases between.

The rearrangement uses TRBV29-1 and TRBJ2-1; 7 bases fit TRBD2. The CDR3 sequence is 16 residues long. V shed 1 base, J shed 0 bases, and the junction held 6 bases outside the gene matches. From germline, CDR1 is SQVTM and CDR2 ANQGSEA. The CDR3 DNA reads as TGCAGCGTTGAAGGCCGGGGGGTCGGCTCCTACAATGAGCAGTTCTTC. Translating it yields CSVEGRGVGSYNEQFF.

The chain couples TRBV9 to TRBJ2-1, with D perhaps matching TRBD1 or TRBD2 (5 bases each). The CDR3 consists of 15 residues. V was pared by 0 bases and J by 5 bases, with 12 bases between. The germline CDR1 and CDR2 sequences are SGDLS and YYNGEE. CDR3 protein: CASSVGGSGHNEQFF. The CDR3 DNA reads as TGTGCCAGCAGCGTAGGGGGGAGTGGGCACAATGAGCAGTTCTTC.